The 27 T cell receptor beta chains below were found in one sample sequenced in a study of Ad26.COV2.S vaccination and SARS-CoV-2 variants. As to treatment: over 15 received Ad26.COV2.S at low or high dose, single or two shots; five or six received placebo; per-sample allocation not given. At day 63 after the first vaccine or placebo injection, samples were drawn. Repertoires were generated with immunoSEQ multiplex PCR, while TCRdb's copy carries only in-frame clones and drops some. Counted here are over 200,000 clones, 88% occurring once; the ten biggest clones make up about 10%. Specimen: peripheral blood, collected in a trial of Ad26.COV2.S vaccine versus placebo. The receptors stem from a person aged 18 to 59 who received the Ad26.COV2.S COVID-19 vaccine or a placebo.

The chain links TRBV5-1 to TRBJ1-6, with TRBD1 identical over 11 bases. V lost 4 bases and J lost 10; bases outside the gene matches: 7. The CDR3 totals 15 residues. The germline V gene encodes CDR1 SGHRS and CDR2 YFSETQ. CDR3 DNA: TGCGCCAGCAGCGTTTGGACAGGGGGCCAATCACCCCTCCACTTT. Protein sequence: CASSVWTGGQSPLHF.

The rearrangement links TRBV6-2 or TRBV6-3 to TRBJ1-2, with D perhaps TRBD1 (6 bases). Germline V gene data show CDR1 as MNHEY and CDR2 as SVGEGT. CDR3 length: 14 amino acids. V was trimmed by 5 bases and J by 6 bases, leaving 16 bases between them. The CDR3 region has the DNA TGTGCCAGCAGTCCCCCCCACAGGGCCGATGGCTACACCTTC. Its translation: CASSPPHRADGYTF.

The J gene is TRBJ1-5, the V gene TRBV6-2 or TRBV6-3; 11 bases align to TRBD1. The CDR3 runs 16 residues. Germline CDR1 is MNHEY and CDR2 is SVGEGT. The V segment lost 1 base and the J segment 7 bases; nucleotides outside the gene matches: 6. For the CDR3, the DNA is TGTGCCAGCAGTTACTTCGGGACAGGGGGGATACAGCCCCAGCATTTT. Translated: CASSYFGTGGIQPQHF.

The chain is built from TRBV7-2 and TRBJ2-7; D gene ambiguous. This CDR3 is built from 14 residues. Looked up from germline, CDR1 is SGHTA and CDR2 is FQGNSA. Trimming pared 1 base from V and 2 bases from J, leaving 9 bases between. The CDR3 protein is CASSLDGPPYEQYF. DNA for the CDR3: TGTGCCAGCAGCTTAGACGGGCCACCCTACGAGCAGTACTTC.

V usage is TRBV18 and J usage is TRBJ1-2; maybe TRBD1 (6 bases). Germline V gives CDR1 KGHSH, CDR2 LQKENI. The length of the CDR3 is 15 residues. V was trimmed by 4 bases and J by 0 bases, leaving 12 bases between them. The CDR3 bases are TGTGCCAGCTCACTGTCGGACAGAGCTAACTATGGCTACACCTTC. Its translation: CASSLSDRANYGYTF.

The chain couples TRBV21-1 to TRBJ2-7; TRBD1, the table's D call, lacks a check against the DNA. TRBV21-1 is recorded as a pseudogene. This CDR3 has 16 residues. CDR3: CASSKGLTWDAQGQYF. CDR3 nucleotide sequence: TGTGCCAGCAGCAAAGGATTAACATGGGATGCGCAGGGGCAGTACTTC.

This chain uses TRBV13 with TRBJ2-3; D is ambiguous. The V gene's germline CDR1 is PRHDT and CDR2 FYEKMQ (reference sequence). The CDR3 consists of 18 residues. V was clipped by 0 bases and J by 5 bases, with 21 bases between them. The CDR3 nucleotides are TGTGCCAGCAGCTTAGGTCGGGCGGCCTTCCCCATGGTAGATACGCAGTATTTT. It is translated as CASSLGRAAFPMVDTQYF.

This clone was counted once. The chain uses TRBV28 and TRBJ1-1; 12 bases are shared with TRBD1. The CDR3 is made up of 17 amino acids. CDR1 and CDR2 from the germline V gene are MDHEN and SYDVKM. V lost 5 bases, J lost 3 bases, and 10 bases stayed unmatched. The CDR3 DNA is TGTGCCAGCAGTCGAGAGGGACAGGGGGCAAGCTACACTGAAGCTTTCTTT. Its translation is CASSREGQGASYTEAFF.

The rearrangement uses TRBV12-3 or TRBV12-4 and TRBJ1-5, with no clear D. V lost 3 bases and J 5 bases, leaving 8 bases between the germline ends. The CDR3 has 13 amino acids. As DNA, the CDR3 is TGTGCCAGCAGTTTGGACTTGGATCAGCCCCAGCATTTT. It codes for CASSLDLDQPQHF.

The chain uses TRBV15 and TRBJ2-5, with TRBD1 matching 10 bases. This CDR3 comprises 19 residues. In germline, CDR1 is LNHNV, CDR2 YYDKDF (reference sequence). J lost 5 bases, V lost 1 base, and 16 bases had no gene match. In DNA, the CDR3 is TGTGCCACCAGCAGAGCCGTAGGACAGGGGGGGACTTGGTCGGAGACCCAGTACTTC. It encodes CATSRAVGQGGTWSETQYF. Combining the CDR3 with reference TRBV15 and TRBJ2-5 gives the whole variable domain DAMVIQNPRYQVTQFGKPVTLSCSQTLNHNVMYWYQQKSSQAPKLLFHYYDKDFNNEADTPDNFQSRRPNTSFCFLDIRSPGLGDTAMYLCATSRAVGQGGTWSETQYFGPGTRLLVL.

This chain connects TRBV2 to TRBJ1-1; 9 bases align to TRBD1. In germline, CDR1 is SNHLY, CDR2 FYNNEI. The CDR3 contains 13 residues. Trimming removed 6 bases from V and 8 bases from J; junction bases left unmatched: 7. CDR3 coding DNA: TGTGCCAGCAGACCCGGACAGGGGAGGGAAGCTTTCTTT. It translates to CASRPGQGREAFF.

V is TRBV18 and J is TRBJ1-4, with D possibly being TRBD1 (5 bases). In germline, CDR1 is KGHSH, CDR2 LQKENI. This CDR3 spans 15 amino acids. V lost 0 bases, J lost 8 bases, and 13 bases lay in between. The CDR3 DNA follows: TGTGCCAGCTCACCACCTGTCGGGGCGCAGGAAAAACTGTTTTTT. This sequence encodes CASSPPVGAQEKLFF.

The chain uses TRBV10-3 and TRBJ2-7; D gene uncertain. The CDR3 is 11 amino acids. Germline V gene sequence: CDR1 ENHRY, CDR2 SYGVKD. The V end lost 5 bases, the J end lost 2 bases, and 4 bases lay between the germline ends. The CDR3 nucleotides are TGTGCCATCAGTAGTACCTACGAGCAGTACTTC. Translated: CAISSTYEQYF.

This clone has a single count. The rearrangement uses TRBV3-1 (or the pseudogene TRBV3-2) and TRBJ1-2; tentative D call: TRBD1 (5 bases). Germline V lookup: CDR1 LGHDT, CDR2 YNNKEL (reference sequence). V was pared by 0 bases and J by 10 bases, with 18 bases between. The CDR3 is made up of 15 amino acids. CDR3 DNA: TGTGCCAGCAGCCAAGATCTTCTCACTCGGACACCCTACACCTTC. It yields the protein CASSQDLLTRTPYTF.

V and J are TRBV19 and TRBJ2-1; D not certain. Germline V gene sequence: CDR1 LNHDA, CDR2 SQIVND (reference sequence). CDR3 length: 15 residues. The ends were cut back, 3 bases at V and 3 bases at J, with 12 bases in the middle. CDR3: CASSIRGQNYNEQFF. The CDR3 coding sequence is TGTGCCAGTAGTATTCGTGGGCAGAACTACAATGAGCAGTTCTTC.

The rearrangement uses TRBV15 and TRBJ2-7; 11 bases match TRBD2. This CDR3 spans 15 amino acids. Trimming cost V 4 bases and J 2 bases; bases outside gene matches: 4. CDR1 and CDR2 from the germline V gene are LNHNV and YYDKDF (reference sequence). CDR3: CATSILAGAPYEQYF. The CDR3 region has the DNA TGTGCCACCAGCATACTAGCGGGGGCTCCCTACGAGCAGTACTTC.

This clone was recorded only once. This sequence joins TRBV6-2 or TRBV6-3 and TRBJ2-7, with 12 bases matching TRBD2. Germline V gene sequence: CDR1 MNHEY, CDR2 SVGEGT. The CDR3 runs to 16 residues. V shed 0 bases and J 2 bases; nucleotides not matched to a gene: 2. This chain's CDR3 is CASSYSSSGRAYEQYF. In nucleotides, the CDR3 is TGTGCCAGCAGTTACTCGTCTAGCGGGAGGGCCTACGAGCAGTACTTC.

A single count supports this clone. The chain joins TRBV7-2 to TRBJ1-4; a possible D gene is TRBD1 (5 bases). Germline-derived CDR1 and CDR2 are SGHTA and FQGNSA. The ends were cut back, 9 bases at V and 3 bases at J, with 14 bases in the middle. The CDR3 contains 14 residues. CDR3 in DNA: TGTGCCAGTAATACGGGACTCTCTAATGAAAAACTGTTTTTT. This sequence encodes CASNTGLSNEKLFF.

In nucleotides, the CDR3 is TGTGCCAGCAGCTTATTAGCGGTCTCCTACAATGAGCAGTTCTTC. It yields the protein CASSLLAVSYNEQFF. The chain joins TRBV5-5 to TRBJ2-1, with a possible D match to TRBD2 (6 bases). CDR3 length: 15 residues. Germline V gene sequence: CDR1 SGHKS, CDR2 YYEKEE (reference sequence). V was shortened by 2 bases and J by 0 bases, with 9 bases between the two germline ends. Filled out from reference TRBV5-5 and TRBJ2-1, the complete variable domain reads DAGVTQSPTHLIKTRGQQVTLRCSPISGHKSVSWYQQVLGQGPQFIFQYYEKEERGRGNFPDRFSARQFPNYSSELNVNALLLGDSALYLCASSLLAVSYNEQFFGPGTRLTVL.

DNA for the CDR3: TGTGCCAGCAGCTTTCCCGGGACAGGGGGACCTGAAGCTTTCTTT. Protein sequence: CASSFPGTGGPEAFF. J is TRBJ1-1 and V is TRBV7-9; TRBD1 matches at 11 bases. CDR3 length: 15 residues. Germline CDR1 SEHNR, CDR2 FQNEAQ (reference sequence). The trim removed 3 bases at V and 6 bases at J, leaving 6 bases unmatched.

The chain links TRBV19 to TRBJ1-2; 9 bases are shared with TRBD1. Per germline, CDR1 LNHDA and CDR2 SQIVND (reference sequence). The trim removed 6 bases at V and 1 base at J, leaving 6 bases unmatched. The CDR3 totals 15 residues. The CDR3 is CASRPRQGVNYGYTF. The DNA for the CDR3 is TGTGCCAGTAGACCCCGACAGGGGGTTAACTATGGCTACACCTTC.

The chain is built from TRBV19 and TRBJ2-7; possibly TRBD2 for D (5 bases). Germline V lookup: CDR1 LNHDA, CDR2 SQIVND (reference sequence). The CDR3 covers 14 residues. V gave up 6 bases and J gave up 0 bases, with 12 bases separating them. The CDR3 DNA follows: TGTGCCAGTAGGGCGGGCCTAAGCTCCTACGAGCAGTACTTC. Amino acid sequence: CASRAGLSSYEQYF. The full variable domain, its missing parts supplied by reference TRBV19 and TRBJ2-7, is DGGITQSPKYLFRKEGQNVTLSCEQNLNHDAMYWYRQDPGQGLRLIYYSQIVNDFQKGDIAEGYSVSREKKESFPLTVTSAQKNPTAFYLCASRAGLSSYEQYFGPGTRLTVT.

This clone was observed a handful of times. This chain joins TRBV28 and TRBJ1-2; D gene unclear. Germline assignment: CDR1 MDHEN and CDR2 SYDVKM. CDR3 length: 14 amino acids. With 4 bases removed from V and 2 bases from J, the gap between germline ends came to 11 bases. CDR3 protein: CASSYPGKNYGYTF. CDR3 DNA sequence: TGTGCCAGCAGTTACCCCGGCAAGAACTATGGCTACACCTTC.

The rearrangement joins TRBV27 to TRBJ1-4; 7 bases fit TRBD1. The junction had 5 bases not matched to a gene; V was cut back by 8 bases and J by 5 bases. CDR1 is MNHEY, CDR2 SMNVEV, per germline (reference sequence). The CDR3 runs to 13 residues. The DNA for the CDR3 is TGTGCCAGCCGTGACAGGGTCAATGAAAAACTGTTTTTT. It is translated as CASRDRVNEKLFF.

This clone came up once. In nucleotides, the CDR3 is TGCGCCAGCAGCAATCAATACAATGAGCAGTTCTTC. It encodes CASSNQYNEQFF. The chain couples TRBV5-1 to TRBJ2-1; D remains ambiguous. The V gene lost 4 bases and the J gene lost 4 bases, with 6 bases spanning the gap. Germline CDR1 is SGHRS and CDR2 is YFSETQ. This CDR3 comprises 12 residues. Looking up the rest from reference TRBV5-1 and TRBJ2-1 gives the full variable domain: KAGVTQTPRYLIKTRGQQVTLSCSPISGHRSVSWYQQTPGQGLQFLFEYFSETQRNKGNFPGRFSGRQFSNSRSEMNVSTLELGDSALYLCASSNQYNEQFFGPGTRLTVL.

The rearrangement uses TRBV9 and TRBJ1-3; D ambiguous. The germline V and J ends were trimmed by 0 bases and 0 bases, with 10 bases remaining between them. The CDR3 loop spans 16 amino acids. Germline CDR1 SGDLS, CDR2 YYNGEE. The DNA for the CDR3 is TGTGCCAGCAGCGTAGCTGGCAGCAGCTCTGGAAACACCATATATTTT. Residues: CASSVAGSSSGNTIYF.

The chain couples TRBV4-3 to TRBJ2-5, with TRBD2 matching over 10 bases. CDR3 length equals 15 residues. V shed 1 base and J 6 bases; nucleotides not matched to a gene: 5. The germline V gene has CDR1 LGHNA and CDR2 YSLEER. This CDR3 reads CASSQGASGRQTQYF. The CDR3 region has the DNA TGCGCCAGCAGCCAAGGTGCTAGCGGGAGACAGACCCAGTACTTC.